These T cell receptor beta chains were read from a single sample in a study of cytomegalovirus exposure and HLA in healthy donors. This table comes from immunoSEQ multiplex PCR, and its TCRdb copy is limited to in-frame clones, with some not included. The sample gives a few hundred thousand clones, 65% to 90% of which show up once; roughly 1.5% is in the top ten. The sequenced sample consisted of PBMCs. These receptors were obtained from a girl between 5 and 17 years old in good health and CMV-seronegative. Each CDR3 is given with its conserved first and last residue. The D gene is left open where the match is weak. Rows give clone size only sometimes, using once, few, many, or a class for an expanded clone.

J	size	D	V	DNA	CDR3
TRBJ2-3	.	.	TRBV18	TGTGCCAGCTCACCACTTCCCCTAGCACTGACAGATACGCAGTATTTT	CASSPLPLALTDTQYF
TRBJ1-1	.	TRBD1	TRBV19	TGTGCCAGTACCAAGGGGGCGCACACTGAAGCTTTCTTT	CASTKGAHTEAFF
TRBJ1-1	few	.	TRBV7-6	TGTGCCAGCAGCTTAACGGGTAGGACTGAAGCTTTCTTT	CASSLTGRTEAFF
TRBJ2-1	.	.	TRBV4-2	TGTGCCAGCAGCCAAGCGGAGGGGCCGAGCTCCTACAATGAGCAGTTCTTC	CASSQAEGPSSYNEQFF
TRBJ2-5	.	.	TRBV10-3	TGTGCCATCAGCGGCGGTATTTTGGCGGAAAGAGAAGAGACCCAGTACTTC	CAISGGILAEREETQYF
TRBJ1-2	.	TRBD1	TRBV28	TGTGCCAGCAGTTTATTGGTCGGACAGGGGCGAAACTATGGCTACACCTTC	CASSLLVGQGRNYGYTF
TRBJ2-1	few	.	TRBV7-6	TGTGCCAGCAGCCCACGGGAGCACAGGGGCAATGAGCAGTTCTTC	CASSPREHRGNEQFF
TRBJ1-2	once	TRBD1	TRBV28	TGTGCCAGCAGTTACGACAGGGGAAACTATGGCTACACCTTC	CASSYDRGNYGYTF
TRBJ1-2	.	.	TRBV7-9	TGTGCCAGCAGCTTAGCGGTCGAGGGTCCTAACTATGGCTACACCTTC	CASSLAVEGPNYGYTF
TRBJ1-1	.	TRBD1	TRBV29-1	TGCAGCGTTGACCAGGGGGCAACTGAAGCTTTCTTT	CSVDQGATEAFF
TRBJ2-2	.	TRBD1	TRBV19	TGTGCCAGCTCTGGACAGGGGGCCGGGGAGCTGTTTTTT	CASSGQGAGELFF
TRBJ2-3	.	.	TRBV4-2	TGTGCCAGCAGCCACTCCGGAGATACGCAGTATTTT	CASSHSGDTQYF
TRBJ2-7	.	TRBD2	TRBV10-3	TGTGCCATCAGGAAGGGTAGCGGGAGGATCCACGAGCAGTACTTC	CAIRKGSGRIHEQYF
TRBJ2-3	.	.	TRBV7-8	TGTGCCAGCACCCTACGGGACTTCCCGACTAGCACAGATACGCAGTATTTT	CASTLRDFPTSTDTQYF
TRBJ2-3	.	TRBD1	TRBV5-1	TGCGCCAGCAAGAGGACAGGGGGTTTCACAGATACGCAGTATTTT	CASKRTGGFTDTQYF
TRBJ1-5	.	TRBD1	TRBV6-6	TGTGCCAGCAGGAGGACAGGGTCTGGGCAGCCCCAGCATTTT	CASRRTGSGQPQHF
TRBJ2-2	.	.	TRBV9	TGTGCCAGCAGCGTAGGTCGTGTTAGTGCCGGGGAGCTGTTTTTT	CASSVGRVSAGELFF
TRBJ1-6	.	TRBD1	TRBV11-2	TGTGCCAGCAGCCCACGGAGCACAGGGGCTTCACCCCTCCACTTT	CASSPRSTGASPLHF
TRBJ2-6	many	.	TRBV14	TGTGCCAGCAGCCCGACGGGGGTCGGGGCCAACGTCCTGACTTTC	CASSPTGVGANVLTF
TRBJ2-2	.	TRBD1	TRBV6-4	TGTGCCAGCAGTGTCCGTTGGCAGGGGGACACCGGGGAGCTGTTTTTT	CASSVRWQGDTGELFF
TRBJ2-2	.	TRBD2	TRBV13	TGTGCCAGCAGCTCCATAGCGGGAGGGAACACCGGGGAGCTGTTTTTT	CASSSIAGGNTGELFF
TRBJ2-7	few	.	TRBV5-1	TGCGCCAGCAGCTTCGGGGACGAGCAGTACTTC	CASSFGDEQYF
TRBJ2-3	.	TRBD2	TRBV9	TGTGCCAGCAGCGAGTCCACCGCGGGGGACTCAGATACGCAGTATTTT	CASSESTAGDSDTQYF
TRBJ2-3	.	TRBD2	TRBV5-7	TGTGCCAGCAGCTTGAGGTCTAGCGGGCAAAGCACAGATACGCAGTATTTT	CASSLRSSGQSTDTQYF
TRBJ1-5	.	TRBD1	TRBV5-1	TGCGCCAGCAGCCTGGGACAGACAAGCAATCAGCCCCAGCATTTT	CASSLGQTSNQPQHF
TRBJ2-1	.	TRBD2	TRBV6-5	TGTGCCAGCAGTTCCAGGACTAGCGGCAATGAGCAGTTCTTC	CASSSRTSGNEQFF
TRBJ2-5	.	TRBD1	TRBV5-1	TGCGCCAGCAGCTGGGCCGGGACAGGGCGAGAGACCCAGTACTTC	CASSWAGTGRETQYF
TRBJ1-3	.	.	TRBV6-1	TGTGCCAGCAGTGAACAGACAGGAGGCTCTGGAAACACCATATATTTT	CASSEQTGGSGNTIYF
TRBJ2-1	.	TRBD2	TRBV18	TGTGCCAGCTCTGGGGCGGGAGACCTCAATGAGCAGTTCTTC	CASSGAGDLNEQFF